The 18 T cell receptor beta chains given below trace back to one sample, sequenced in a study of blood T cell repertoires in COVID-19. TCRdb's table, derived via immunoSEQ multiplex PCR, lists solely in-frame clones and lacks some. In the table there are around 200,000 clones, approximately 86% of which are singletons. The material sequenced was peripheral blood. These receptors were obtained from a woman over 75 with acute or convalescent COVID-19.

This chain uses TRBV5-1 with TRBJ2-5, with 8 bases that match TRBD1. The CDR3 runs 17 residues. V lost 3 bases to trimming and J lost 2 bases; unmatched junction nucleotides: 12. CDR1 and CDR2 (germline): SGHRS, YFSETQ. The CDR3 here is CASSWPPGTGLQETQYF. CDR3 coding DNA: TGCGCCAGCAGCTGGCCGCCTGGGACAGGCTTACAAGAGACCCAGTACTTC.

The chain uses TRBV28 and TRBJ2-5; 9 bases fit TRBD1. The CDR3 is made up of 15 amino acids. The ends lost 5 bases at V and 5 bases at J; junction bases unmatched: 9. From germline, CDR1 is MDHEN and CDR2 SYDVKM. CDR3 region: CASSAQQGARETQYF. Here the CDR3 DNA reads TGTGCCAGCAGTGCGCAACAGGGGGCGCGGGAGACCCAGTACTTC.

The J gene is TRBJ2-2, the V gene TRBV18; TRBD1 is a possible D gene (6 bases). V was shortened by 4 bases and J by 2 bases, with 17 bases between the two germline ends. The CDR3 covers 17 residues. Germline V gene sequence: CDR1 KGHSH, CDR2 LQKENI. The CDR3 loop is CASSRRLPGDNTGELFF. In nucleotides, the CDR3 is TGTGCCAGCTCACGGCGCTTACCAGGGGATAACACCGGGGAGCTGTTTTTT.

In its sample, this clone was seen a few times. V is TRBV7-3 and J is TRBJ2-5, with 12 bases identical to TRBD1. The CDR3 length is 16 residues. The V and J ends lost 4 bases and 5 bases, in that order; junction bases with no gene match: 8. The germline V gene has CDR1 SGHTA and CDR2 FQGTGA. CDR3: CASSSAGTGGGETQYF. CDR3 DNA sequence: TGTGCCAGCAGCTCCGCTGGGACAGGGGGCGGGGAGACCCAGTACTTC.

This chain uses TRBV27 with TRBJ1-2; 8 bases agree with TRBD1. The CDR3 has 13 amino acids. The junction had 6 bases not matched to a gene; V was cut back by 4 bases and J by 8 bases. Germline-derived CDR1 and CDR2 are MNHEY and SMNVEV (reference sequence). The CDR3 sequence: CASSSLDRGGYTF. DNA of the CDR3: TGTGCCAGCAGTTCCCTCGACAGGGGCGGCTACACCTTC.

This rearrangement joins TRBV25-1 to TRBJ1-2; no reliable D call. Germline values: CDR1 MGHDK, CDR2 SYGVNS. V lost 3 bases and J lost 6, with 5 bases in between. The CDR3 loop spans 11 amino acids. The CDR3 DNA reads TGTGCCAGCAGTGAGGCCAATGGCTACACCTTC. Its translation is CASSEANGYTF.

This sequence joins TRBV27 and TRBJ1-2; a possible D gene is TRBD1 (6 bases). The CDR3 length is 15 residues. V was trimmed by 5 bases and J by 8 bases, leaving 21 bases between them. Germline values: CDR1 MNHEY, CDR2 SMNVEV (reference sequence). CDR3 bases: TGTGCCAGCAGTGCGGACAGTTTCGACGTCTTCGGCTACACCTTC. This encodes CASSADSFDVFGYTF.

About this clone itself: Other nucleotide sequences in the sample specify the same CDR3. CDR3 DNA sequence: TGTGCCAGCAGCGGTTCCGGGACAGAAAATTCACCCCTCCACTTT. Its translation: CASSGSGTENSPLHF. V gene TRBV9 combines with J gene TRBJ1-6; 7 nucleotides line up with TRBD1. CDR1 SGDLS and CDR2 YYNGEE come from the germline V gene. The CDR3 runs 15 residues. V dropped 3 bases and J dropped 7; count of bases not matched to a gene: 7.

Here the CDR3 reads CASSLVAGNHEQYF. As DNA, the CDR3 is TGTGCCAGCAGCTTGGTCGCAGGGAACCACGAGCAGTACTTC. The chain combines TRBV5-5 with TRBJ2-7; a weak D match, TRBD1 (5 bases). CDR1 and CDR2 (germline): SGHKS, YYEKEE (reference sequence). This CDR3 spans 14 amino acids. V lost 0 bases to trimming and J lost 5 bases, with 12 bases between them.

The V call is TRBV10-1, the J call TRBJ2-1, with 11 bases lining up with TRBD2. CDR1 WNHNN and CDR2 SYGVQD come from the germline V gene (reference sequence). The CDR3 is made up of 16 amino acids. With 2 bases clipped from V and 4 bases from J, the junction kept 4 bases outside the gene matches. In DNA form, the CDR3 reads TGCGCCAGCAGTGAGGCTAGCGGGGGGTATTACAATGAGCAGTTCTTC. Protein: CASSEASGGYYNEQFF.

The CDR3 DNA sequence: TGTGCCAGCAGCAGGGGGAGCCTAGCGGGAGGGGGAGTTGGATACAATGAGCAGTTCTTC. Its protein is CASSRGSLAGGGVGYNEQFF. The V and J genes are TRBV5-4 and TRBJ2-1; TRBD2 matches at 12 bases. The CDR3 has 20 amino acids. The V and J ends lost 4 bases and 4 bases, in that order; junction bases with no gene match: 18. Per germline, CDR1 SGHNT and CDR2 YYREEE (reference sequence).

The CDR3 DNA reads TGCGCCAGCAGCCAAGATGGGACGGGGGGCCCCTCCTATAATTCACCCCTCCACTTT. The encoded protein is CASSQDGTGGPSYNSPLHF. This chain joins TRBV4-3 and TRBJ1-6, with D perhaps TRBD1 (6 bases). V dropped 0 bases and J dropped 0 bases, with 15 bases sitting between them. The CDR3 length is 19 residues. CDR1 is LGHNA and CDR2 is YSLEER in the germline V gene.

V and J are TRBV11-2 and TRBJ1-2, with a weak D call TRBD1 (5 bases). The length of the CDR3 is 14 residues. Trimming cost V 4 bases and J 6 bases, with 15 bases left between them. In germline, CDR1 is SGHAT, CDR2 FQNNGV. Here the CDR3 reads CASSSSRLGHGYTF. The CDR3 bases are TGTGCCAGCAGCTCATCTCGGTTGGGGCATGGCTACACCTTC. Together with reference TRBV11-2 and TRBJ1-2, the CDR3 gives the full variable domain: EAGVAQSPRYKIIEKRQSVAFWCNPISGHATLYWYQQILGQGPKLLIQFQNNGVVDDSQLPKDRFSAERLKGVDSTLKIQPAKLEDSAVYLCASSSSRLGHGYTFGSGTRLTVV.

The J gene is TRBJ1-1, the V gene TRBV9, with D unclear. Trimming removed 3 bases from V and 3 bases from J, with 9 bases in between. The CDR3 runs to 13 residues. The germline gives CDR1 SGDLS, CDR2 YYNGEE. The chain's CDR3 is CASSAYRDTEAFF. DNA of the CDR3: TGTGCCAGCAGCGCATACCGGGACACTGAAGCTTTCTTT.

CDR3 in DNA: TGTGCCAGCAGCCGGACACGAACCGATCAGCCCCAGCATTTT. Residues: CASSRTRTDQPQHF. This chain uses TRBV5-5 with TRBJ1-5; D may be TRBD1 (5 bases). Per germline, CDR1 SGHKS and CDR2 YYEKEE (reference sequence). The CDR3 has 14 amino acids. V was cut by 4 bases and J by 5 bases, with 13 bases left in between.

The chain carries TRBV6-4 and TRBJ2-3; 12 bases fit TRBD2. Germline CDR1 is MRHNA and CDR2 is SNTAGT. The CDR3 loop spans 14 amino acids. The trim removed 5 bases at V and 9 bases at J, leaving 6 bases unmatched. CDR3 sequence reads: CASSSSGGAQTQYF. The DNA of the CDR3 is TGTGCCAGCAGTTCTAGCGGGGGGGCCCAGACGCAGTATTTT.

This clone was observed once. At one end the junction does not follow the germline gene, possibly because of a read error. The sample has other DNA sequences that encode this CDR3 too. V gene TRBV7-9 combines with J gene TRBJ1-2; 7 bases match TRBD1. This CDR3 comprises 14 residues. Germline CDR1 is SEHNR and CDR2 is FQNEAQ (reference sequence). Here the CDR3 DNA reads TGTGCCAGCGCTCGGGACAGCAAGGGCTATGGTTACACCTTC. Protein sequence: CASARDSKGYGYTF.

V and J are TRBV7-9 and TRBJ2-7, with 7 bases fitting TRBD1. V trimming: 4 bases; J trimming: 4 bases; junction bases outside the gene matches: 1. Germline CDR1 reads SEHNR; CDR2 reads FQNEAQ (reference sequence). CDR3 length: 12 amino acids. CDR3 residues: CASSSTGYEQYF. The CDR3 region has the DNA TGTGCCAGCAGCTCGACAGGGTACGAGCAGTACTTC.